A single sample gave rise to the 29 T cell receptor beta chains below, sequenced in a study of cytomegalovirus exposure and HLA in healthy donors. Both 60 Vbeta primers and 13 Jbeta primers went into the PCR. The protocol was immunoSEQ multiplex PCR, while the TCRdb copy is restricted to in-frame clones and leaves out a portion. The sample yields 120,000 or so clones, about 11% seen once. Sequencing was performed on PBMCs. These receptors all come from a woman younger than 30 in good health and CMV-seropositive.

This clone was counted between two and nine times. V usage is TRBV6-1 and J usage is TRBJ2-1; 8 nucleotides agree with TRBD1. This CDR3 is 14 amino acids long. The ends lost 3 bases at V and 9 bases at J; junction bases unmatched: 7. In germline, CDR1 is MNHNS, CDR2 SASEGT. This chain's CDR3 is CASSEQGALGEQFF. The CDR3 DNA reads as TGTGCCAGCAGTGAGCAGGGGGCCTTGGGTGAGCAGTTCTTC.

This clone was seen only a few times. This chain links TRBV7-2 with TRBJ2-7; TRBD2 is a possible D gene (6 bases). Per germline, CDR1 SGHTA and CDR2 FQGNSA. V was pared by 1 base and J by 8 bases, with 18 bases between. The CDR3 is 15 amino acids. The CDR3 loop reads CASSLGLGGYVKQYF. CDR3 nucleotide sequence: TGTGCCAGCAGCTTAGGGCTCGGGGGTTACGTGAAGCAGTACTTC.

CDR3 residues: CASSIILAGTDTQYF. The DNA of the CDR3 is TGTGCCAGTAGTATAATACTGGCGGGAACGGATACGCAGTATTTT. The gene calls are TRBV19 and TRBJ2-3; maybe TRBD2 (6 bases). V lost 2 bases and J 6 bases, leaving 15 bases between the germline ends. CDR1 and CDR2 from the germline V gene are LNHDA and SQIVND (reference sequence). CDR3 length: 15 residues.

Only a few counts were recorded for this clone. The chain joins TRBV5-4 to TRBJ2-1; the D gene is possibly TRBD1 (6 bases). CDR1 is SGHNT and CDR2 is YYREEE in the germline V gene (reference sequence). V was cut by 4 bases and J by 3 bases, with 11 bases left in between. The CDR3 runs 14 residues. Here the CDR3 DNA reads TGTGCCAGCAGCCACGGACAGCTCTACAATGAGCAGTTCTTC. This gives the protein CASSHGQLYNEQFF.

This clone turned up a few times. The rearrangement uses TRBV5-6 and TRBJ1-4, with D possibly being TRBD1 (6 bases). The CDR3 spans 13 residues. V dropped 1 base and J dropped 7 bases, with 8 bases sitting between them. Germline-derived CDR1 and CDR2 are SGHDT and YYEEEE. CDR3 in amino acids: CASSLSGAEKLFF. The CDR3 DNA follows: TGTGCCAGCAGCTTGTCAGGGGCTGAAAAACTGTTTTTT.

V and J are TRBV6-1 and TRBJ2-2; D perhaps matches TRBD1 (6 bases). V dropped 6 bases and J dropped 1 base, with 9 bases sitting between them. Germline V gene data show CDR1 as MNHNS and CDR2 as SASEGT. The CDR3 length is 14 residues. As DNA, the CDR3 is TGTGCCAGCAGCGGACAGATGAACACCGGGGAGCTGTTTTTT. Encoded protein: CASSGQMNTGELFF.

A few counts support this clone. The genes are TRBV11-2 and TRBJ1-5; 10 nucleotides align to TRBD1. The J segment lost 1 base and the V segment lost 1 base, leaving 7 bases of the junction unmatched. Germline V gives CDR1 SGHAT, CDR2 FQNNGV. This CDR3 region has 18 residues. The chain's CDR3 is CASSLGPGQGLSNQPQHF. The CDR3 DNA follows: TGTGCCAGCAGCTTAGGGCCGGGACAGGGGCTAAGCAATCAGCCCCAGCATTTT.

CDR3 sequence reads: CASSVTGTGLGEQYF. DNA for the CDR3: TGTGCCAGCAGCGTAACCGGGACAGGCTTGGGCGAGCAGTACTTC. The chain carries TRBV5-6 and TRBJ2-5, with 8 bases matching TRBD1. The DNA end is more similar to TRBJ2-7, so the J call may be wrong. The CDR3 loop spans 15 amino acids. Germline loops: CDR1 SGHDT, CDR2 YYEEEE.

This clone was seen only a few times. The CDR3 protein is CASTSADRAWAGELFF. The DNA for the CDR3 is TGTGCCAGTACGTCGGCGGACAGAGCATGGGCCGGGGAGCTGTTTTTT. The chain combines TRBV19 with TRBJ2-2; weak D call: TRBD1 (6 bases). V was trimmed by 7 bases and J by 6 bases, leaving 21 bases between them. The CDR3 runs to 16 residues. Germline CDR1 reads LNHDA; CDR2 reads SQIVND (reference sequence).

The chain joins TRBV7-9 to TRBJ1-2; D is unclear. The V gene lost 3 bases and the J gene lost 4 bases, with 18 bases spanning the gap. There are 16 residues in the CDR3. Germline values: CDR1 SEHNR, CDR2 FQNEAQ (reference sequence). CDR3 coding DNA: TGTGCCAGCAGCTTTGGGAGGGAAGGCTCGCCCTATGGCTACACCTTC. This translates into CASSFGREGSPYGYTF.

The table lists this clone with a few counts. The CDR3 nucleotides are TGTGCCAGCAGCCCCGGACAGGGGGCCCTTACTGAAGCTTTCTTT. Translation gives CASSPGQGALTEAFF. The chain recombines TRBV7-9 with TRBJ1-1; 11 bases map to TRBD1. Germline V gives CDR1 SEHNR, CDR2 FQNEAQ (reference sequence). CDR3 length: 15 residues. With V trimmed by 5 bases and J by 5 bases, 7 bases remained unmatched.

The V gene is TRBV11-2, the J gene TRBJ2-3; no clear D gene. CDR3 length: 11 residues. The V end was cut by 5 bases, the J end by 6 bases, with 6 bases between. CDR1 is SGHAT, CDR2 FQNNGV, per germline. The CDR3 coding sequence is TGTGCCAGCAGCCTCTTCGATACGCAGTATTTT. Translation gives CASSLFDTQYF.

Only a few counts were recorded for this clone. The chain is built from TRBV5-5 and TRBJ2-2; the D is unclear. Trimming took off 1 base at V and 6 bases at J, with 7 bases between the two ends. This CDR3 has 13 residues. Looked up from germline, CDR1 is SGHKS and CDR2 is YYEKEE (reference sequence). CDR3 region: CASSLMAAGELFF. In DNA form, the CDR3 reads TGTGCCAGCAGCTTGATGGCAGCCGGGGAGCTGTTTTTT.

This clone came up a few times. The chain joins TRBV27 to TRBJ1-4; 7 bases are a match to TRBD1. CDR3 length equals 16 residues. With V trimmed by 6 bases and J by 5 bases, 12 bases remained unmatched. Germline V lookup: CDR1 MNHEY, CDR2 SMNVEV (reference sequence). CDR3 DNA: TGTGCCAGCAGAAGAGAGTCCGGGACAGCAAATGAAAAACTGTTTTTT. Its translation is CASRRESGTANEKLFF.

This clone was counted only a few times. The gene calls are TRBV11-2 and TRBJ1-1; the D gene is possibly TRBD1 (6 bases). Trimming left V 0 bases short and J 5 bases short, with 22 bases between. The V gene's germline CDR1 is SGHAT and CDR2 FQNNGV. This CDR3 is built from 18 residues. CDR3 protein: CASSLDLWTAGITTEAFF. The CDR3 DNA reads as TGTGCCAGCAGCTTAGATCTGTGGACAGCAGGAATTACGACTGAAGCTTTCTTT. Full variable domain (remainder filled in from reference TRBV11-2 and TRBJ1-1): EAGVAQSPRYKIIEKRQSVAFWCNPISGHATLYWYQQILGQGPKLLIQFQNNGVVDDSQLPKDRFSAERLKGVDSTLKIQPAKLEDSAVYLCASSLDLWTAGITTEAFFGQGTRLTVV.

The CDR3 bases are TGTGCCAGTAGTATTCTCGCAGGGAGGACTGAAGCTTTCTTT. As protein: CASSILAGRTEAFF. The rearrangement joins TRBV19 to TRBJ1-1, with D perhaps matching TRBD1 (5 bases). CDR3 length: 14 residues. V was cut by 3 bases and J by 5 bases, with 13 bases left in between. CDR1 is LNHDA and CDR2 is SQIVND in the germline V gene (reference sequence).

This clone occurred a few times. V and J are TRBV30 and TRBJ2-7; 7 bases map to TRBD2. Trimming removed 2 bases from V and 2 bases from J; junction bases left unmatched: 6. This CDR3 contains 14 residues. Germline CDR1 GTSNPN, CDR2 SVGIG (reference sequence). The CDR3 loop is CAWSPSGAPYEQYF. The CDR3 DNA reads TGTGCCTGGAGTCCTAGCGGAGCCCCCTACGAGCAGTACTTC.

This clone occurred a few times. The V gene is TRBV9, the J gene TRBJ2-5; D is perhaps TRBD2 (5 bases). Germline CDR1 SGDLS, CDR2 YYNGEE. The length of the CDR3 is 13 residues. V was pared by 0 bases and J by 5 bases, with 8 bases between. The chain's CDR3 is CASSVVSGETQYF. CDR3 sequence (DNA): TGTGCCAGCAGCGTAGTATCGGGGGAGACCCAGTACTTC.

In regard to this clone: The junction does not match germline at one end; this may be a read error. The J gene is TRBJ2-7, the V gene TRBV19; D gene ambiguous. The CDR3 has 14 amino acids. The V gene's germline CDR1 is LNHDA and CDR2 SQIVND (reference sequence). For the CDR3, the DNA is TGTGTCAGTAGTATTGCTCAGACTTCCTACGAGCAGTACTTC. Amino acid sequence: CVSSIAQTSYEQYF. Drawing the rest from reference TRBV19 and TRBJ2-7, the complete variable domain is DGGITQSPKYLFRKEGQNVTLSCEQNLNHDAMYWYRQDPGQGLRLIYYSQIVNDFQKGDIAEGYSVSREKKESFPLTVTSAQKNPTAFYLCVSSIAQTSYEQYFGPGTRLTVT.

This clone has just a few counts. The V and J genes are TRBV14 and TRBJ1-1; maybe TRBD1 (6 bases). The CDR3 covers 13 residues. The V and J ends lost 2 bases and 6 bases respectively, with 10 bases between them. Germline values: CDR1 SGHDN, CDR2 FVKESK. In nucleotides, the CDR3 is TGTGCCAGCAGCCAAATACAGGGCGCTGAAGCTTTCTTT. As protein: CASSQIQGAEAFF.

CDR3 DNA: TGTGCCAGCAGCTTATATGGGGCCAGCTCTGGAAACACCATATATTTT. Protein sequence: CASSLYGASSGNTIYF. This sequence joins TRBV13 and TRBJ1-3; TRBD1 is a possible D gene (5 bases). Germline CDR1 PRHDT, CDR2 FYEKMQ (reference sequence). V was trimmed by 2 bases and J by 0 bases, leaving 11 bases between them. The CDR3 totals 16 residues.

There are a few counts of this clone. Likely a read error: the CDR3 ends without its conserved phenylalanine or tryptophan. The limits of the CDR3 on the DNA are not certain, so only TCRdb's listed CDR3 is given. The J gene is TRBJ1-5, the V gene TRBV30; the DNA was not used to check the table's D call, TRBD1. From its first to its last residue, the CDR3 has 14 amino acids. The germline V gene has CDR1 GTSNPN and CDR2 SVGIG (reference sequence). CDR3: CAWRGRGANQPKHL.

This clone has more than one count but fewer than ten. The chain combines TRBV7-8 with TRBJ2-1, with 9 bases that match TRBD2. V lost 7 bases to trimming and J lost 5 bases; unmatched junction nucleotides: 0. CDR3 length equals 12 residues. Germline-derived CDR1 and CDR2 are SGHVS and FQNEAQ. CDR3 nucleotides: TGTGCCAGCAAGCGGGGGGACAATGAGCAGTTCTTC. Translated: CASKRGDNEQFF.

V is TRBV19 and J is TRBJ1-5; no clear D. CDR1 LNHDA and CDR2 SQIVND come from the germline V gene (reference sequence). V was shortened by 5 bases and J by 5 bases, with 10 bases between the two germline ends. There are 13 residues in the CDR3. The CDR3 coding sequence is TGTGCCAGTAGTCGTTATGGAGATCAGCCCCAGCATTTT. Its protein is CASSRYGDQPQHF.

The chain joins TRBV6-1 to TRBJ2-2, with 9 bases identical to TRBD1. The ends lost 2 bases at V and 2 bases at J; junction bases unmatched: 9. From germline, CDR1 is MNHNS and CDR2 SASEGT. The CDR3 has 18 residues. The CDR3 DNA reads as TGTGCCAGCAGTGAATCAATGGGGACAGGGATTAACACCGGGGAGCTGTTTTTT. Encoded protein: CASSESMGTGINTGELFF.

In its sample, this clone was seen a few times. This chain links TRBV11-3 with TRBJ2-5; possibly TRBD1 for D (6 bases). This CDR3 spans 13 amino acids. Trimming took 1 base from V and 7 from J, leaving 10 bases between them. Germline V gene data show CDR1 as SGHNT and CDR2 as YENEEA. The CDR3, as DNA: TGTGCCAGCAGCTTAGCAGGGGTGGGGACCCAGTACTTC. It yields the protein CASSLAGVGTQYF. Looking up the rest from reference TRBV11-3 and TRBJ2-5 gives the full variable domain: EAGVVQSPRYKIIEKKQPVAFWCNPISGHNTLYWYLQNLGQGPELLIRYENEEAVDDSQLPKDRFSAERLKGVDSTLKIQPAELGDSAVYLCASSLAGVGTQYFGPGTRLLVL.

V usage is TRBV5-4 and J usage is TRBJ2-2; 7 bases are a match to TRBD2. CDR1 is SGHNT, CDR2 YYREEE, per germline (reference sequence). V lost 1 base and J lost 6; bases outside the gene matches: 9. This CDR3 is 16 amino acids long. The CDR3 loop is CASSLFFREVSGELFF. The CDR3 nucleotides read TGTGCCAGCAGCTTGTTTTTCCGGGAGGTGTCCGGGGAGCTGTTTTTT. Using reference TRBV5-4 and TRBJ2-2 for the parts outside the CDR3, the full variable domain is ETGVTQSPTHLIKTRGQQVTLRCSSQSGHNTVSWYQQALGQGPQFIFQYYREEENGRGNFPPRFSGLQFPNYSSELNVNALELDDSALYLCASSLFFREVSGELFFGEGSRLTVL.

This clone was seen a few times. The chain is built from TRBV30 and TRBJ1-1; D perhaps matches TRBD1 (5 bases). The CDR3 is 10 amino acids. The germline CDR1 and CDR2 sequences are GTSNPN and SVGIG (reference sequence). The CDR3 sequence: CAGGVTEAFF. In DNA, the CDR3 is TGTGCTGGGGGGGTAACTGAAGCTTTCTTT.

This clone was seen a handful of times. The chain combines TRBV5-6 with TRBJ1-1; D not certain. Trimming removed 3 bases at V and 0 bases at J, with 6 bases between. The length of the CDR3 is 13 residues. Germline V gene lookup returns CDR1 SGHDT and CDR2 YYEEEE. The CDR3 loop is CASSYGMNTEAFF. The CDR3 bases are TGTGCCAGCAGCTACGGTATGAACACTGAAGCTTTCTTT. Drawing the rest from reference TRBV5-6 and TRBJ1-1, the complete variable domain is DAGVTQSPTHLIKTRGQQVTLRCSPKSGHDTVSWYQQALGQGPQFIFQYYEEEERQRGNFPDRFSGHQFPNYSSELNVNALLLGDSALYLCASSYGMNTEAFFGQGTRLTVV.